This T cell receptor (beta chain) originates from a study of blood T cell repertoires in COVID-19. Study-level background: From the United States, Italy and Spain came samples of acute and convalescent COVID-19. Nucleic acid was either cDNA or gDNA, and it came from T cells, B-cell-depleted T cells, or PBMCs.

Original methodology: Cell counts per sample came from amplifying reference gene primers. The repertoire was sequenced with immunoSEQ multiplex PCR; TCRdb's copy has only in-frame clones and lacks some. D and trimming were read from the DNA, whereas the V and J calls and clone size are those reported in that table. Among 210,000 or so clones, almost 90% were seen once, and the ten largest hold roughly 2.5%. This TCR was sampled from a woman aged 60-75 years with acute or convalescent COVID-19. Sequenced material: peripheral blood.

CDR3 loop: CAWNARDWSSGANVLTF. The CDR3 DNA reads as TGTGCCTGGAACGCCCGGGACTGGAGCTCTGGGGCCAACGTCCTGACTTTC. The V call is TRBV30, the J call TRBJ2-6; D perhaps matches TRBD2 (6 bases). V was pared by 4 bases and J by 0 bases, with 16 bases between. The CDR3 contains 17 residues. Germline V gene lookup returns CDR1 GTSNPN and CDR2 SVGIG (reference sequence).